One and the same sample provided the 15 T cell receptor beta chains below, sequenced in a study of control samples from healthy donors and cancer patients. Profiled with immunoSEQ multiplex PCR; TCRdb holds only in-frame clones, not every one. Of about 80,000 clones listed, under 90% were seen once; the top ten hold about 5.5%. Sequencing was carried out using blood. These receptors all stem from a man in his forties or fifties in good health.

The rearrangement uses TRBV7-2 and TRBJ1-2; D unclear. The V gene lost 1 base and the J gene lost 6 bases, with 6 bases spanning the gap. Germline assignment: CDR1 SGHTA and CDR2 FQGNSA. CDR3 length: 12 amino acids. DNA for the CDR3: TGTGCCAGCAGCTTAGATCTGGATGGCTACACCTTC. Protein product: CASSLDLDGYTF.

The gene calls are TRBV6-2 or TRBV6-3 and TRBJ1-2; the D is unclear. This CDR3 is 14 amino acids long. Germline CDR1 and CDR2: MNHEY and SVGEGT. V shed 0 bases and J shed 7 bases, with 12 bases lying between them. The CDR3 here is CASSYSPGVSGYTF. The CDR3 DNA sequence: TGTGCCAGCAGTTACTCTCCAGGTGTCAGTGGCTACACCTTC.

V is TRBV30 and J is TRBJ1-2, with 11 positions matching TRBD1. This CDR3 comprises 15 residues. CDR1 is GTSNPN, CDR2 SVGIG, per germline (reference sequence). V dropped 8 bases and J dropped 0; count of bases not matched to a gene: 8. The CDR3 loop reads CARSAGQGANYGYTF. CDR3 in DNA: TGTGCCAGGTCGGCGGGACAGGGGGCTAACTATGGCTACACCTTC.

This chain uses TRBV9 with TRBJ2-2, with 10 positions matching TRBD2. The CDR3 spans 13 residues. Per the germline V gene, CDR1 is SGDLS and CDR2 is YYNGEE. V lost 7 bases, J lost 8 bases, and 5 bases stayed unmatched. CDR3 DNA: TGTGCCAGCGGACTAGCGGCCTGGGGGGAGCTGTTTTTT. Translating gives CASGLAAWGELFF.

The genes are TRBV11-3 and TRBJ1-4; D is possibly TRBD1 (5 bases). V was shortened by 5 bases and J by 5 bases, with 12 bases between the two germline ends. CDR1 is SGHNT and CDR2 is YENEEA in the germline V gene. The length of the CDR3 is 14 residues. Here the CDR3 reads CASSPGPGNEKLFF. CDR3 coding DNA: TGTGCCAGCAGCCCCGGACCAGGGAATGAAAAACTGTTTTTT.

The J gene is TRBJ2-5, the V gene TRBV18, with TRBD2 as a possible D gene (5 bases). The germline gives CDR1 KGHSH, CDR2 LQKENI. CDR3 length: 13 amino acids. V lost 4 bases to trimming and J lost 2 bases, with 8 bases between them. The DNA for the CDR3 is TGTGCCAGCTCACGGGGAGTTCAAGAGACCCAGTACTTC. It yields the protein CASSRGVQETQYF.

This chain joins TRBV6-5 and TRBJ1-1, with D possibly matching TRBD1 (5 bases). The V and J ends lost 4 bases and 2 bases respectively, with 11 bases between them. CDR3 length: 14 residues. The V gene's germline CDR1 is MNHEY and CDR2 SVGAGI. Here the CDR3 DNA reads TGTGCCAGCAGTTCCCCGACAGCAAACACTGAAGCTTTCTTT. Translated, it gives CASSSPTANTEAFF.

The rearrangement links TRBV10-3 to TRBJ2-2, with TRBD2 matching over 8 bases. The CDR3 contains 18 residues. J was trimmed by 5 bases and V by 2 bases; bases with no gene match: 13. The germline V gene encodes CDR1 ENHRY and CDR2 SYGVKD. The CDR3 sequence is CAISEPGLAGGRTGELFF. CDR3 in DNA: TGTGCCATCAGTGAGCCCGGACTAGCCGGGGGAAGAACCGGGGAGCTGTTTTTT.

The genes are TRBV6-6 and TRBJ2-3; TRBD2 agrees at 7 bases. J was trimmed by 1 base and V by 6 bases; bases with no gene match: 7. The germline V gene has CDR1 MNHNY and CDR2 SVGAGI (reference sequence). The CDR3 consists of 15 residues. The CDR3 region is CASSPFRGGTDTQYF. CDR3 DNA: TGTGCCAGCAGCCCCTTCCGGGGGGGCACAGATACGCAGTATTTT.

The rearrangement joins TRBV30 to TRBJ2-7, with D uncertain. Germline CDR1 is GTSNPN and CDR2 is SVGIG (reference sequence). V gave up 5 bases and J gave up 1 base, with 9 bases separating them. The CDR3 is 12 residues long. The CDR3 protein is CAWSLGSYEQYF. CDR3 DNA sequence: TGTGCCTGGTCCCTAGGGTCCTACGAGCAGTACTTC.

The CDR3 protein is CASSADSRTDTQYF. Written as DNA, the CDR3 is TGTGCCAGCAGCGCGGACAGTCGCACAGATACGCAGTATTTT. This chain joins TRBV9 and TRBJ2-3, with a tentative D call TRBD1 (6 bases). Germline assignment: CDR1 SGDLS and CDR2 YYNGEE. The germline V and J ends were trimmed by 3 bases and 1 base, with 9 bases remaining between them. The CDR3 extends over 14 amino acids.

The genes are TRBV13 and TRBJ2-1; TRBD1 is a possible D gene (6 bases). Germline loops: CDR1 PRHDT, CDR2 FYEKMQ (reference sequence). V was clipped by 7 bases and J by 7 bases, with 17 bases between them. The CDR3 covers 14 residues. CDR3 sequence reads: CASMGANGANEQFF. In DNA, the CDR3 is TGTGCCAGCATGGGGGCAAATGGGGCAAATGAGCAGTTCTTC.

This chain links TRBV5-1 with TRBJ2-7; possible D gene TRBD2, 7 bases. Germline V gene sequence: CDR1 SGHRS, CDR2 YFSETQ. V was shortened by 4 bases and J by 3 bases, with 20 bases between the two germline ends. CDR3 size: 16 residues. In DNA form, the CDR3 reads TGCGCCAGCAGCAACTACTTTAGGGAGGGGGACTACGAGCAGTACTTC. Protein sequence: CASSNYFREGDYEQYF.

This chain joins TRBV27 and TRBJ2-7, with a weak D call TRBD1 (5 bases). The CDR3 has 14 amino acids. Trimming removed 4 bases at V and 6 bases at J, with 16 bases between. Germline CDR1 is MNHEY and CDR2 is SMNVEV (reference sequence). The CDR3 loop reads CASSSSGPSGEQYF. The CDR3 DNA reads TGTGCCAGCAGTTCGTCAGGGCCTTCTGGCGAGCAGTACTTC.

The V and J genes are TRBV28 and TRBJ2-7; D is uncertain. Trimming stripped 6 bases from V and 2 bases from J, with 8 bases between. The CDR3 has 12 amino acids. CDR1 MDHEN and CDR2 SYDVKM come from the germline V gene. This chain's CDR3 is CASRGRTYEQYF. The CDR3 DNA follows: TGTGCCAGCAGGGGCAGGACCTACGAGCAGTACTTC.